This T cell receptor beta chain appears in the sequencing data of a study of shared clonotypes between healthy human individuals. Broader study findings: The small donor group covered limited genetic and exposure diversity.

CDR1 is LNHDA, CDR2 SQIVND, per germline (reference sequence). CDR3 size: 11 residues. The V and J ends lost 3 bases and 4 bases respectively, with 3 bases between them. Comments on this clone: What it recognizes is unknown.

In replicate PCRs of sorted subsets, roughly 200 ng DNA, roughly 27,000 T cell genomes, was used. Measured with immunoSEQ multiplex PCR; TCRdb has only the in-frame clones, and not every one. This sample has about 2.3 million clones; approximately 90% occur once, and the top ten carry approximately 0.41%. The chain couples TRBV19 to TRBJ1-2; D remains unclear. Sequencing input: naive CD4+ T cells from PBMCs. Subset: CD45RA+ positively selected. This TCR derives from a man younger than 35 in good health. Some clones in this sample may be carry-over from other donors' samples. The CDR3 sequence: CASSIRYGYTF. CDR3 coding DNA: TGTGCCAGTAGTATCCGCTATGGCTACACCTTC.